The 30 T cell receptor beta chains below come from one sample, sequenced in a study of T cell clonality in common variable immunodeficiency (dated by TCRdb to the mid-2010s). The method was the immunoSEQ multiplex PCR assay. TCRdb holds this immuneACCESS table with in-frame rearrangements only. Some clones are missing; in checked studies, unresolved V genes explain under half, and the rest has no known cause. Here the sample lists tens of thousands of clones, none seen once only. 2.5% to 3% of the sample comes from the top ten. Sequenced input: peripheral blood mononuclear cells. The receptors were gathered from a person aged 18-70 years in good health.

This clone was detected ten times or more. The CDR3 goes on 3 residues after the read ends, and that part is filled in from the germline J gene. The genes are TRBV5-1 and TRBJ2-1; TRBD1 might be the D (6 bases). The V and J ends lost 0 bases and 6 bases respectively, with 13 bases between them. The CDR3 runs 15 residues. CDR1 is SGHRS and CDR2 is YFSETQ in the germline V gene. The CDR3: CASSLDLTRGNEQFF. Partial CDR3 DNA: TGCGCCAGCAGCTTGGATTTGACCAGGGGCAATGAG.

There are a few counts of this clone. Relative to the germline gene, one junction end is altered; a read error may explain this. The read finishes 3 residues shy of the CDR3 end, and the germline J gene is used to complete it. This rearrangement joins TRBV18 to TRBJ1-1; D is possibly TRBD1 (5 bases). The germline V gene encodes CDR1 KGHSH and CDR2 LQKENI. The CDR3 is 15 amino acids. CDR3 residues: CASSPFRGLDTDAFF. The covered CDR3 bases are TGTGCCAGCTCACCATTTAGGGGTCTCGACACTGAC.

This clone has only a few counts. The junction does not match germline at one end; this may be a read error. Coverage ceases 3 residues before the CDR3 finishes, and the germline J gene fills in the end. The genes are TRBV20-1 and TRBJ2-5; 7 bases align to TRBD2. This CDR3 spans 13 amino acids. The germline CDR1 and CDR2 sequences are DFQATT and SNEGSKA (reference sequence). The CDR3: CSARDGGKETQYF. The covered CDR3 bases are TGCAGTGCCAGAGACGGGGGGAAAGAGACC.

Regarding this clone: The read ends 3 residues before the CDR3 terminus; that terminus is restored from the germline J gene. The chain employs TRBV11-1 and TRBJ1-3; D is ambiguous. This CDR3 region has 14 residues. The germline CDR1 and CDR2 sequences are SGHAT and FQDESV (reference sequence). V gave up 5 bases and J gave up 4 bases, with 12 bases separating them. CDR3 DNA, as far as it was read: TGTGCCAGCAGCCTCAGCGTATCCGGAAACACC. Protein product: CASSLSVSGNT. The whole CDR3 sequence is CASSLSVSGNTIYF.

As concerns this clone: The read gets to within 3 residues of the CDR3 end, and the germline J gene fills in the rest. This chain links TRBV5-3 with TRBJ2-1, with 7 positions matching TRBD2. TRBV5-3 is noted as an ORF with a role that remains uncertain. The ends lost 6 bases at V and 8 bases at J; junction bases unmatched: 17. The CDR3 is made up of 16 amino acids. The sequenced part of the CDR3 DNA is TGTGCCAGAACCCTCATACTTCAGCGGGAAGGAGATGAG. Translated: CARTLILQREGDE. The full CDR3 reads CARTLILQREGDEQFF.

Concerning this clone itself: The DNA ends 3 residues before the CDR3 does, and the rest of the CDR3 is filled in from the germline J gene. The gene calls are TRBV5-1 and TRBJ2-1, with 7 bases matching TRBD1. V shed 0 bases and J 5 bases; nucleotides not matched to a gene: 2. The CDR3 covers 14 residues. Germline CDR1 and CDR2: SGHRS and YFSETQ. The CDR3 bases that were read are TGCGCCAGCAGCTTGGCCGGGACAGACAATGAG. Protein sequence: CASSLAGTDNE. The entire CDR3 protein reads CASSLAGTDNEQFF.

This clone was seen ten or more times. Its ends do not fully match the called genes, so a read error is possible. The DNA ends 3 residues before the CDR3 does, and the rest of the CDR3 is filled in from the germline J gene. The chain combines TRBV5-1 with TRBJ1-2, with 9 nucleotides matching TRBD1. Germline V gene sequence: CDR1 SGHRS, CDR2 YFSETQ. The CDR3 spans 14 residues. CDR3 DNA (partial): TGCGCCAGCAGTTTGGGACAGGGTGGCTATGGC. Its translation: CASSLGQGGYG. The entire CDR3 protein is CASSLGQGGYGYTF.

This clone was recorded at least ten times. CDR3 sequence reads: CSGPGDTDTQYF. The sequenced part of the CDR3 DNA is TGCAGTGGTCCGGGGGACACAGATACG. The chain carries TRBV20-1 and TRBJ2-3, with a possible D match to TRBD2 (6 bases). Read coverage stops 3 residues before the CDR3 terminus; the germline J gene supplies the remainder. The germline V and J ends were trimmed by 7 bases and 2 bases, with 10 bases remaining between them. Germline CDR1 reads DFQATT; CDR2 reads SNEGSKA (reference sequence). The CDR3 sequence is 12 residues long.

This clone was seen a few times. The CDR3 end falls 3 residues outside the read, so it is completed with the germline J gene. This chain connects TRBV19 to TRBJ1-2; the match to TRBD1 covers 7 bases. CDR3 size: 17 residues. The trim removed 0 bases at V and 4 bases at J, leaving 11 bases unmatched. From germline, CDR1 is LNHDA and CDR2 SQIVND (reference sequence). CDR3 DNA, as far as it was read: TGTGCCAGTAGTATAGACGGGACAGTCGGGGCTCGCTATGGC. This gives the protein CASSIDGTVGARYG. The full CDR3 reads CASSIDGTVGARYGYTF.

This clone occurred many times. The DNA ends 3 residues before the CDR3 does, and the rest of the CDR3 is filled in from the germline J gene. The chain uses TRBV7-6 and TRBJ2-1; 9 positions match TRBD1. Germline V gene lookup returns CDR1 SGHVS and CDR2 FNYEAQ. The CDR3 covers 15 residues. V dropped 5 bases and J dropped 4; count of bases not matched to a gene: 6. Incomplete CDR3 DNA: TGTGCCAGCAGCCCGACCGGGACAGGGTACAATGAG. The encoded protein is CASSPTGTGYNE. The complete CDR3 protein is CASSPTGTGYNEQFF. The full variable domain, in which reference TRBV7-6 and TRBJ2-1 provide the parts outside the CDR3, is GAGVSQSPRYKVTKRGQDVALRCDPISGHVSLYWYRQALGQGPEFLTYFNYEAQQDKSGLPNDRFSAERPEGSISTLTIQRTEQRDSAMYRCASSPTGTGYNEQFFGPGTRLTVL.

At least ten counts were recorded for this clone. The read comes to an end 3 residues before the CDR3 does, leaving the germline J gene to fill in the end. The chain has TRBV7-2 and TRBJ2-7; 12 positions match TRBD2. CDR1 SGHTA and CDR2 FQGNSA come from the germline V gene. V dropped 3 bases and J dropped 1; count of bases not matched to a gene: 1. The CDR3 has 15 residues. The part of the CDR3 DNA that was read is TGTGCCAGCAGCTTCGGACTAGCGGGATCCTACGAG. Translated, it gives CASSFGLAGSYE. The complete CDR3 sequence is CASSFGLAGSYEQYF.

Worth noting for this clone: The CDR3 end falls 3 residues outside the read, so it is completed with the germline J gene. The rearrangement links TRBV30 to TRBJ1-2; D unclear. The CDR3 consists of 11 residues. Germline CDR1 is GTSNPN and CDR2 is SVGIG (reference sequence). CDR3 amino acids: CAWSLTRDYTF. The covered CDR3 bases are TGTGCCTGGAGTTTAACCCGCGAC.

This clone was seen many times. Coverage ceases 3 residues before the CDR3 finishes, and the germline J gene fills in the end. The rearrangement links TRBV6-1 to TRBJ1-1; 8 positions agree with TRBD1. Germline-derived CDR1 and CDR2 are MNHNS and SASEGT. This CDR3 contains 15 residues. V trimming: 3 bases; J trimming: 0 bases; junction bases outside the gene matches: 3. CDR3 DNA, as far as it was read: TGTGCCAGCAGTGAGACAGGGGAGTTGAACACTGAA. It specifies CASSETGELNTE. The full CDR3 reads CASSETGELNTEAFF.

This clone was seen at least ten times. The CDR3 end is not reached by the read, which stops 3 residues before it; the germline J gene fills it in. This chain connects TRBV2 to TRBJ1-2, with 10 bases that match TRBD1. The germline V gene has CDR1 SNHLY and CDR2 FYNNEI. Trimming removed 6 bases from V and 6 bases from J; junction bases left unmatched: 16. The CDR3 runs 17 residues. The covered CDR3 bases are TGTGCCAGCAGACGAGACAGGGGGCGAACCATAAGGGATGGC. Amino acid sequence: CASRRDRGRTIRDG. From start to end, the CDR3 is CASRRDRGRTIRDGYTF.

This clone has just a few counts. The DNA ends 3 residues before the CDR3 does, and the rest of the CDR3 is filled in from the germline J gene. This chain connects TRBV19 to TRBJ2-1, with 8 bases aligning to TRBD1. The trim removed 7 bases at V and 0 bases at J, leaving 8 bases unmatched. CDR1 and CDR2 (germline): LNHDA, SQIVND (reference sequence). There are 16 residues in the CDR3. CDR3 DNA (partial): TGTGCCAGTACCGTAGGGACAGGTAGCTCCTACAATGAG. It translates to CASTVGTGSSYNE. The CDR3, in full, reads CASTVGTGSSYNEQFF.

This clone was counted many times. Incomplete CDR3 DNA: TGTGCCTGTGACCGGGACAGGGACGAAAAA. Its protein is CACDRDRDEK. The full CDR3 sequence reads CACDRDRDEKLFF. The chain recombines TRBV30 with TRBJ1-4; 9 bases line up with TRBD1. The CDR3 end falls 3 residues outside the read, so it is completed with the germline J gene. Unmatched junction bases numbered 7, after V lost 6 bases and J lost 8 bases. This CDR3 is 13 amino acids long. From germline, CDR1 is GTSNPN and CDR2 SVGIG (reference sequence). Full variable domain (remainder filled in from reference TRBV30 and TRBJ1-4): SQTIHQWPATLVQPVGSPLSLECTVEGTSNPNLYWYRQAAGRGLQLLFYSVGIGQISSEVPQNLSASRPQDRQFILSSKKLLLSDSGFYLCACDRDRDEKLFFGSGTQLSVL.

This clone was recorded at least ten times. The CDR3 goes on 3 residues after the read ends, and that part is filled in from the germline J gene. V and J are TRBV2 and TRBJ2-5; TRBD2 is a possible D gene (6 bases). The CDR3 covers 14 residues. The V and J ends lost 3 bases and 2 bases respectively, with 10 bases between them. Germline V lookup: CDR1 SNHLY, CDR2 FYNNEI. The part of the CDR3 DNA that was read is TGTGCCAGCAGTGATACTAGCATACAAGAGACC. Translating it yields CASSDTSIQET. The full CDR3 protein reads CASSDTSIQETQYF.

This clone was counted at least ten times. The sequenced fragment ends 3 residues before the CDR3 boundary, so the rest is inferred from the germline J gene. The chain joins TRBV30 to TRBJ1-6; 7 bases match TRBD1. There are 15 residues in the CDR3. Germline assignment: CDR1 GTSNPN and CDR2 SVGIG (reference sequence). J was trimmed by 7 bases and V by 0 bases; bases with no gene match: 6. CDR3 bases read: TGTGCCTGGAGTGTACGGCAGGGGGACAATTCACCC. Amino acids: CAWSVRQGDNSP. The entire CDR3 protein reads CAWSVRQGDNSPLHF.

In this sample, this clone turned up a few times. The read gets to within 3 residues of the CDR3 end, and the germline J gene fills in the rest. The rearrangement joins TRBV18 to TRBJ2-7; D remains unclear. This CDR3 has 15 amino acids. Germline CDR1 KGHSH, CDR2 LQKENI. With 3 bases removed from V and 2 bases from J, the gap between germline ends came to 14 bases. The sequenced CDR3 bases are TGTGCCAGCTCACCGGTTCGGCAGGTGACCTACGAG. Translating it yields CASSPVRQVTYE. The entire CDR3 protein is CASSPVRQVTYEQYF.

This clone was seen at least ten times. The missing CDR3 end, 3 residues past where the read stops, is filled in from the germline J gene. This rearrangement joins TRBV6-1 to TRBJ2-7, with 7 positions matching TRBD1. The CDR3 is 13 amino acids. V gave up 4 bases and J gave up 6 bases; unmatched junction bases: 6. Germline V gene lookup returns CDR1 MNHNS and CDR2 SASEGT. The CDR3 DNA, read in part, is TGTGCCAGCAGTGTCAGGGGGAACGTCGAG. Translated, it gives CASSVRGNVE. The CDR3 in full is CASSVRGNVEQYF.

This clone was seen only a few times. The read ends 3 residues before the CDR3 terminus; that terminus is restored from the germline J gene. The chain links TRBV7-2 to TRBJ1-6; 8 nucleotides match TRBD1. This CDR3 spans 14 amino acids. Germline lookup yields CDR1 SGHTA and CDR2 FQGNSA. Trimming took 7 bases from V and 9 from J; bases not matched to a gene: 8. The covered CDR3 bases are TGTGCCAGCACCCCCGGACAGGGCGGTTCACCC. This translates into CASTPGQGGSP. The whole CDR3 sequence is CASTPGQGGSPLHF.

The table lists this clone with many counts. The read finishes 3 residues shy of the CDR3 end, and the germline J gene is used to complete it. The chain combines TRBV30 with TRBJ2-6; 8 bases are shared with TRBD1. In germline, CDR1 is GTSNPN, CDR2 SVGIG (reference sequence). This CDR3 region has 15 residues. The junction had 3 bases not matched to a gene; V was cut back by 5 bases and J by 0 bases. The CDR3 loop is CAWGDRISGANVLTF. The CDR3 bases that were read are TGTGCCTGGGGGGACAGGATCTCTGGGGCCAACGTC.

This clone was recorded at least ten times. The read terminates 3 residues before the CDR3 end, so the remaining end is supplied by the germline J gene. The V gene is TRBV19, the J gene TRBJ1-2, with a weak D call TRBD1 (5 bases). The CDR3 totals 14 residues. V lost 3 bases and J lost 5, with 13 bases in between. Germline assignment: CDR1 LNHDA and CDR2 SQIVND (reference sequence). This CDR3 reads CASSMGPGHYGYTF. The CDR3 DNA, read in part, is TGTGCCAGTAGTATGGGTCCAGGGCATTATGGC.

This clone was detected many times. The read stops 3 residues short of the end of the CDR3; the missing end is completed from the germline J gene. The rearrangement uses TRBV18 and TRBJ2-7; TRBD2 aligns across 10 bases. There are 16 residues in the CDR3. Germline V CDR1 and CDR2: KGHSH, LQKENI. With V trimmed by 1 base and J by 3 bases, 6 bases remained unmatched. The DNA read from the CDR3 is TGTGCCAGCTCACCACTCCCTAGCGGGGGCTACTACGAG. Translation gives CASSPLPSGGYYE. The entire CDR3 is CASSPLPSGGYYEQYF. Full variable domain (outside the CDR3, taken from reference TRBV18 and TRBJ2-7): NAGVMQNPRHLVRRRGQEARLRCSPMKGHSHVYWYRQLPEEGLKFMVYLQKENIIDESGMPKERFSAEFPKEGPSILRIQQVVRGDSAAYFCASSPLPSGGYYEQYFGPGTRLTVT.

This clone was seen repeatedly, ten times or more. Read data end 3 residues before the CDR3 end; the end is taken from the germline J gene. V and J are TRBV7-3 and TRBJ2-4; possibly TRBD1 or TRBD2 for D (5 bases each). Trimming shortened V by 5 bases and J by 3 bases, and 17 bases separated the two germline ends. The CDR3 extends over 16 amino acids. Per germline, CDR1 SGHTA and CDR2 FQGTGA. CDR3 sequence: CASSVTAGSDKNIQYF. CDR3 bases read: TGTGCCAGCAGCGTCACTGCAGGGAGTGACAAAAACATT. Full variable domain (outside the CDR3, taken from reference TRBV7-3 and TRBJ2-4): GAGVSQTPSNKVTEKGKYVELRCDPISGHTALYWYRQSLGQGPEFLIYFQGTGAADDSGLPNDRFFAVRPEGSVSTLKIQRTERGDSAVYLCASSVTAGSDKNIQYFGAGTRLSVL.

In its sample, this clone was seen many times. The CDR3 end lies 3 residues beyond the end of the read and is filled in from the germline J gene. V gene TRBV30 combines with J gene TRBJ2-2; 8 positions match TRBD1. CDR3 length: 12 amino acids. The germline V gene has CDR1 GTSNPN and CDR2 SVGIG (reference sequence). CDR3 sequence: CAWSQGAPGLFF. CDR3 bases read: TGTGCCTGGAGCCAGGGGGCCCCAGGG.

This clone was recorded at least ten times. The observed sequence ends 3 residues before the CDR3 terminus, with the missing tail filled in from the germline J gene. The rearrangement joins TRBV5-6 to TRBJ2-7; D possibly corresponds to TRBD1 (5 bases). Germline-derived CDR1 and CDR2 are SGHDT and YYEEEE. The CDR3 runs to 14 residues. The V end was cut by 0 bases, the J end by 2 bases, with 9 bases between. The CDR3 loop reads CASSLAGSAYEQYF. The CDR3 DNA, read in part, is TGTGCCAGCAGCTTGGCAGGGTCGGCCTACGAG.

This clone was observed at least ten times. At the DNA level, this CDR3 is encoded by other sequences in the same sample as well. CDR3 in amino acids: CASSEELGPYYSGNTIYF. The part of the CDR3 DNA that was read is TGTGCCAGCAGTGAAGAATTGGGGCCTTATTACTCTGGAAACACC. This sequence joins TRBV6-1 and TRBJ1-3, with a tentative D call TRBD1 (5 bases). The sequence runs out 3 residues before the end of the CDR3; the remainder is reconstructed from the germline J gene. V was cut by 1 base and J by 0 bases, with 16 bases left in between. The length of the CDR3 is 18 residues. Germline V gives CDR1 MNHNS, CDR2 SASEGT.

In its sample, this clone was seen many times. The sequenced fragment ends 3 residues before the CDR3 boundary, so the rest is inferred from the germline J gene. V usage is TRBV7-7 and J usage is TRBJ2-2; 9 bases are shared with TRBD2. This CDR3 comprises 14 residues. The V gene's germline CDR1 is SSHAT and CDR2 FNYEAQ (reference sequence). V trimming: 6 bases; J trimming: 1 base; junction bases outside the gene matches: 0. The CDR3: CASRTSGNTGELFF. The DNA read from the CDR3 is TGTGCCAGCAGGACTAGCGGGAACACCGGGGAG.

This clone was seen ten or more times. The read halts 3 residues ahead of the CDR3 end, with the missing end drawn from the germline J gene. V and J are TRBV29-1 and TRBJ2-1; 7 bases align to TRBD2. Germline V lookup: CDR1 SQVTM, CDR2 ANQGSEA. The CDR3 has 15 amino acids. The V gene end was trimmed by 6 bases and the J gene end by 0 bases; junction bases not matched to a gene: 8. The sequenced CDR3 bases are TGCAGCGTCAAACAAGCGGGGACCTCCTACAATGAG. This gives the protein CSVKQAGTSYNE. The entire CDR3 protein reads CSVKQAGTSYNEQFF.